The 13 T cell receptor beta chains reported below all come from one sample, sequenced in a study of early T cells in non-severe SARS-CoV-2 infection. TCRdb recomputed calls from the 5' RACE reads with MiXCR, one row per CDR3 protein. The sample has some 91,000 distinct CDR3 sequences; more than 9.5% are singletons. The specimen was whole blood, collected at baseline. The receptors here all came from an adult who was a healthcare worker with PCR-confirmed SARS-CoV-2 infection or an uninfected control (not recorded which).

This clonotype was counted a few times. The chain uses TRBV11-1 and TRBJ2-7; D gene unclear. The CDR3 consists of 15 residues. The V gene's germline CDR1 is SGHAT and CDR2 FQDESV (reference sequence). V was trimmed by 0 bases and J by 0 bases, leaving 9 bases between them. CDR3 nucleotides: TGTGCCAGCAGCTTAGCCGAATCTAACTCCTACGAGCAGTACTTC. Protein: CASSLAESNSYEQYF.

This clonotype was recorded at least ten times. The DNA for the CDR3 is TGTGCCACCAGCAGAGATAGGGAGGAGCAGTTCTTC. Translated: CATSRDREEQFF. The rearrangement uses TRBV15 and TRBJ2-1; tentative D call: TRBD2 (5 bases). V dropped 0 bases and J dropped 10 bases, with 7 bases sitting between them. CDR3 length: 12 residues. Germline CDR1 and CDR2: LNHNV and YYDKDF (reference sequence).

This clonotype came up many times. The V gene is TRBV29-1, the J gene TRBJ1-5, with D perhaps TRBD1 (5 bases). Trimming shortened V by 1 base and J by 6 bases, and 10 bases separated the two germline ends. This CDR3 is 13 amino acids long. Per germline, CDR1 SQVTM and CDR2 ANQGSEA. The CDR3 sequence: CSVEAGVGQPQHF. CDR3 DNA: TGCAGCGTTGAAGCGGGGGTGGGTCAGCCCCAGCATTTT.

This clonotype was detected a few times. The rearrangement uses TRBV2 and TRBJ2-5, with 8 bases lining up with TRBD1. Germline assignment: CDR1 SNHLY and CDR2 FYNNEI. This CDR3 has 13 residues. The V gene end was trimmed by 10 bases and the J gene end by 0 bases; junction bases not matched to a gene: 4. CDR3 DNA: TGTGCCAAGGACAGGGAGTACCAAGAGACCCAGTACTTC. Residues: CAKDREYQETQYF.

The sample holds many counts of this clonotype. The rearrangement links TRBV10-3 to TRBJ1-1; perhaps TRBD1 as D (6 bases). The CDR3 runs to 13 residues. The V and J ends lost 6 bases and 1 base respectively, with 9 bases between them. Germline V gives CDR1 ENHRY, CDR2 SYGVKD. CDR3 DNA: TGTGCCATCAGATTGGACAGGAACACTGAAGCTTTCTTT. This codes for CAIRLDRNTEAFF.

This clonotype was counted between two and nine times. CDR3 sequence (DNA): TGTGCCAGCAGCGTGACAGGCAAGAATGAAAAACTGTTTTTT. Amino acid sequence: CASSVTGKNEKLFF. V is TRBV9 and J is TRBJ1-4, with D possibly matching TRBD1 (6 bases). Germline V gene sequence: CDR1 SGDLS, CDR2 YYNGEE. This CDR3 spans 14 amino acids. V shed 2 bases and J shed 5 bases, with 10 bases lying between them.

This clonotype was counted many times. In DNA, the CDR3 is TGCGCCAGCAGCCCCGACGGCTATAATTCACCCCTCCACTTT. Encoded protein: CASSPDGYNSPLHF. This sequence joins TRBV4-1 and TRBJ1-6; D is unresolved. Germline values: CDR1 MGHRA, CDR2 YSYEKL. V lost 4 bases and J lost 3, with 7 bases in between. The CDR3 totals 14 residues.

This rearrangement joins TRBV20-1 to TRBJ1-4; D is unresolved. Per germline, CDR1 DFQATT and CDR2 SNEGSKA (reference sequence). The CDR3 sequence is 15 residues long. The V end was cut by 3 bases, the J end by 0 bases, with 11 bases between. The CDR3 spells CSARQPLATNEKLFF. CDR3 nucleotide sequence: TGCAGTGCTAGGCAGCCCCTGGCAACTAATGAAAAACTGTTTTTT.

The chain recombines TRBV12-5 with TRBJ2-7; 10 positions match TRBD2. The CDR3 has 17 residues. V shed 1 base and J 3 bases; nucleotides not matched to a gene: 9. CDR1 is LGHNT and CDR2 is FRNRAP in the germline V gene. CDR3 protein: CASGLARETSGYYEQYF. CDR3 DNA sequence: TGTGCTAGTGGTTTGGCCCGCGAGACTAGCGGGTACTACGAGCAGTACTTC.

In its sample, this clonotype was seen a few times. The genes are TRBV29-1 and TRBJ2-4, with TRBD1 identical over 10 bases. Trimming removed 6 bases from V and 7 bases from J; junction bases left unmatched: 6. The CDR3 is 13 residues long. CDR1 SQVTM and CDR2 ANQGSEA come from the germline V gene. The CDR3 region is CSVIGTGVNIQYF. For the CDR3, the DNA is TGCAGCGTGATAGGGACAGGGGTGAACATTCAGTACTTC.

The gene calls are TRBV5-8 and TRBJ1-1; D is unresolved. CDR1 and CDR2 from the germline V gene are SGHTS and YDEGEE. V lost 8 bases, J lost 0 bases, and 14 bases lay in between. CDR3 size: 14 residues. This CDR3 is CASSREDMNTEAFF. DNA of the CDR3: TGTGCCAGTTCCCGGGAGGATATGAACACTGAAGCTTTCTTT.

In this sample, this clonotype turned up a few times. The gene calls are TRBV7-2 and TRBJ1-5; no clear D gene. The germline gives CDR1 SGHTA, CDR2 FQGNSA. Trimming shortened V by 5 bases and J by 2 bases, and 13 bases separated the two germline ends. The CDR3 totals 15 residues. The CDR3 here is CASSDGRAGNQPQHF. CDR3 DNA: TGTGCCAGCAGCGATGGGAGGGCCGGCAATCAGCCCCAGCATTTT.

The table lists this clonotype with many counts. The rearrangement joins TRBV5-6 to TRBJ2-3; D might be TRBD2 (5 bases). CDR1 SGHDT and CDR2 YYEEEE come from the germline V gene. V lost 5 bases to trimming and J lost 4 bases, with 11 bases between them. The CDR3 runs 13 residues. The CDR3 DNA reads TGTGCCAGCAGTACGGCGGGTGCAGATACGCAGTATTTT. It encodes CASSTAGADTQYF.